This T cell receptor beta chain was profiled in a study of CD8+ T cells in alopecia areata (dated by TCRdb to between 2018 and 2020). Turning to the overall study: Treated patients were enrolled in an open-label pilot trial of oral tofacitinib at 5 to 10 mg twice daily for moderate-to-severe alopecia areata. In humans, TCRbeta sequencing was performed on scalp tissue and on sorted CD4+ and CD8+ peripheral blood T cells from healthy controls and from patients with patchy or totalis/universalis alopecia areata. Disease severity in treated patients was measured with the SALT score, which quantifies the percentage of affected scalp surface area. In both human patients and the C3H/HeJ mouse model, the study applied high-throughput TCRbeta sequencing to look at T cell clonal expansion in alopecia areata. RNA was extracted with the PAXgene miRNA kit for fixed scalp, the miRNeasy kit for PBMCs, and the RNeasy kit for mouse skin. Amplification of TCRbeta CDR3 regions was done by immunoSEQ multiplex PCR using 35 Vbeta forward primers and 13 Jbeta reverse primers. Tofacitinib was given for 6 to 18 months, followed by 6 months of follow-up off drug to assess delayed response and recurrence. Tofacitinib-treated patients had biopsies at baseline and at 4 and 24 weeks of treatment, with a later scalp biopsy in several patients. Scalp clonality was compared across normal scalp (n=4), patchy alopecia areata scalp (n=8), and alopecia totalis/universalis scalp (n=8).

Worth noting for this clone: No cognate antigen has been identified for it. No base qualities exist here, and no much larger clone lies one base off it.

The intended sense of this specimen's time point label: less than 30 weeks on oral tofacitinib. The treatment or condition label, read with the paper, signifies: oral pan-JAK inhibitor, 5-10 mg twice daily. Peripheral blood and lesional scalp punch biopsies were obtained from patients with alopecia areata. PBMCs were isolated by density centrifugation and stained for CD3, CD4 and CD8, after which CD4+ and CD8+ T cells were sorted on a FACSAria. Library method: the immunoSEQ multiplex PCR assay. For TCR sequencing, RNA was extracted from every sample and reverse transcribed into cDNA to serve as template. SuperScript III was used for first-strand cDNA synthesis, primed with a 2:1 mix of oligo-dT and random hexamers. A synthetic immune receptor repertoire was used to assess amplification bias, and residual bias was removed computationally. The study's processing was this. Raw reads were preprocessed for error removal, and CDR3 was defined according to IMGT conventions as running from the conserved cysteine to phenylalanine. Clonality was computed as 1 minus the Shannon entropy, with the entropy normalized by log2 of the number of productive unique TCRs. Scalp TCRbeta sequences were cross-referenced with sorted blood CD4 and CD8 repertoires so that the CD4 or CD8 identity of scalp clones could be inferred. The table comes from immuneACCESS by way of TCRdb, which keeps in-frame sequences with V and J called. Part of the clones is missing from these tables; in studies checked, under half for an unresolved V gene and the rest for unknown reasons. V and J calls and clone size are copied from that table; D and trimming were computed from the DNA. This sample is represented by approximately 180,000 clones; 60% of them were singletons. The top ten hold approximately 1% of the sample.

Taken from cysteine to phenylalanine, the CDR3 has 9 residues. Only CDR3 DNA remains: 27 bases, in frame from the first base. V loses 7 bases of germline sequence and J loses 3 bases, and the interval between the two ends is 3 bases. CDR1 and CDR2 are read off the germline V gene as SQVTM and ANQGSEA. Beyond this particular receptor, the publication reports: Shared TCR sequences between patients were less evident than in mice, which may be partly attributable to HLA diversity in the patient population. Resident alphabeta T cells in normal human skin are also sequenced, complicating scalp TCR repertoire analysis, unlike mouse skin dominated by gammadelta T cells. Tofacitinib significantly decreased scalp clonality and the number of expanded CD8+ clones among the top 100 scalp clones. The treated cohort was small, with a single nonresponder, so links between baseline CD8+ expansion and response need larger studies. Higher clonality and more expanded CD8+ clones were observed in lesional scalp than in normal scalp, particularly in alopecia totalis/universalis, a finding suggestive of antigenic drive. During tofacitinib treatment, many expanded lesional clones stuck around in both scalp and blood, and this persistence may partly explain why relapse happens after treatment is stopped.

This receptor chain uses TRBV29-1 and TRBJ1-2; the D gene identity is not certain. The sample consisted of CD4+ T cells sorted from blood, taken at week 24, from a patient treated with tofacitinib. This TCR was recovered from a human donor with alopecia areata. The CDR3 region: CSADYGYTF. The DNA sequence is as follows: TGCAGCGCTGACTATGGCTACACCTTC.